The rows below give T cell receptor beta chains drawn from one sample of a study of control samples from healthy donors and cancer patients. Profiling relied on immunoSEQ multiplex PCR, and the TCRdb table lists in-frame clones only, not all of them. This table holds some 120,000 clones, about 87% found once. The sequencing sample was made of blood. All receptors derive from a man aged 25-40 years in good health. Each CDR3 is given with its conserved first and last residue. Each record gives: D gene, J gene, V gene, CDR3 DNA, CDR3 protein. D genes are given only for firm matches.

>NA|TRBJ2-3|TRBV3-1/TRBV3-2
TGTGCCAGCAGCACCCGGGGGGCAGCAGATACGCAGTATTTT
CASSTRGAADTQYF
>NA|TRBJ1-1|TRBV13
TGTGCCAGCAGTGGCAGGGAAGCTTTCTTT
CASSGREAFF
>TRBD1|TRBJ2-7|TRBV25-1
TGTGCCAGCAGTGAGACAGGGGGCCACGAGCAGTACTTC
CASSETGGHEQYF
>NA|TRBJ1-4|TRBV4-1
TGCGCCAGCAGCCAAGCGGAACAGACTAATGAAAAACTGTTTTTT
CASSQAEQTNEKLFF
>NA|TRBJ1-1|TRBV7-8
TGTGCCAGCAGCTCTTTACAGGGTCGAGGGACTGAAGCTTTCTTT
CASSSLQGRGTEAFF
>NA|TRBJ2-6|TRBV5-8
TGTGCCAGCAGCTTGGTTCAGCTCTCTGGGGCCAACGTCCTGACTTTC
CASSLVQLSGANVLTF
>NA|TRBJ1-2|TRBV12-3/TRBV12-4
TGTGCCAGCAGTTTAGCGGCTAACTATGGCTACACCTTC
CASSLAANYGYTF
>NA|TRBJ1-1|TRBV27
TGTGCCAGCAGTGGGGGGGCTATCACTGAAGCTTTCTTT
CASSGGAITEAFF
>NA|TRBJ2-1|TRBV6-1
TGTGCCAGCAGTGAACTGGGGAAAAGAAATGAGCAGTTCTTC
CASSELGKRNEQFF
>NA|TRBJ1-1|TRBV7-3
TGTGCCAGCAGCTCACAACGTGACACTGAAGCTTTCTTT
CASSSQRDTEAFF